The clone carrying this TCR beta chain has a handful of counts. The target antigen is unknown. This sample was included in a study of prognosis after radiotherapy for stage I lung cancer. Study context: The study deemed all of its non-small cell lung cancer patients medically inoperable.

Two-round multiplex PCR on genomic DNA was the method by which TCR beta CDR3 was amplified. First-round PCR employed TRBV- and TRBJ-specific primers for each gene. TCRdb independently ran MiXCR on the multiplex PCR reads; one entry per CDR3 protein. The profile shows more than 15,000 distinct CDR3 sequences, 15% to 20% of them singletons. V lost 4 bases to trimming and J lost 0 bases, with 10 bases between them. The CDR3 sequence is 15 residues long. Germline assignment: CDR1 SGHKS and CDR2 YYEKEE (reference sequence). Study outcomes and limitations: Compared with a median of around 9,700 beforehand, unique TCR clone counts dropped to about 7,000 after stereotactic body radiation therapy. Shannon entropy (measured after stereotactic body radiation therapy) was lower in patients who went on to develop distant metastases.

This receptor was obtained from a donor at least 50 years old with non-small cell lung cancer. The specimen was PBMCs, collected before or after stereotactic body radiation therapy (not recorded which). This chain uses TRBV5-5 with TRBJ2-2; no definite D call. CDR3 nucleotide sequence: TGTGCCAGCAGCCCCCTAAGGGCGAACACCGGGGAGCTGTTTTTT. Translation gives CASSPLRANTGELFF. Full variable domain (missing parts from reference TRBV5-5 and TRBJ2-2): DAGVTQSPTHLIKTRGQQVTLRCSPISGHKSVSWYQQVLGQGPQFIFQYYEKEERGRGNFPDRFSARQFPNYSSELNVNALLLGDSALYLCASSPLRANTGELFFGEGSRLTVL.